This is a list of T cell receptor beta chains from one sample in a study of CD8+ T cells in alopecia areata. Clones were sequenced by immunoSEQ multiplex PCR, and TCRdb holds only the in-frame ones, with some missing. Here the sample spans 190,000 or so clones, around 50% being singletons. This material consisted of CD8+ T cells sorted from blood, taken at week 24, from a patient treated with tofacitinib. Source of these receptors: a human donor with alopecia areata. Each CDR3 is given with its conserved first and last residue. Fields, in order: D gene, CDR3 length, clone size, V gene, J gene, CDR3 DNA, CDR3 protein. A D gene is named only where the DNA matches it firmly. Some rows mark clone size as missing; the rest say once, few, many or name a class of expanded clone.

-	12	-	TRBV5-6	TRBJ1-5	TGTGCCAGCAGCTATGGGCCCAAGCCCCAGCATTTT	CASSYGPKPQHF
-	13	few	TRBV29-1	TRBJ2-7	TGCAGCGTTGAATACGGGAGTGCCTACGAGCAGTACTTC	CSVEYGSAYEQYF
TRBD1	15	-	TRBV9	TRBJ1-2	TGTGCCAGCAGCGAAAGGACAGGGGACTTGGATGGCTACACCTTC	CASSERTGDLDGYTF
TRBD1	18	-	TRBV4-2	TRBJ1-2	TGTGCCAGCAGCCAAGAGACTCCACAGGGGACCTTTAACTATGGCTACACCTTC	CASSQETPQGTFNYGYTF
TRBD1	13	-	TRBV2	TRBJ1-2	TGTGCAAAAAATCAAGGGACAGGGGAAGGCTACACCTTC	CAKNQGTGEGYTF
-	8	-	TRBV2	TRBJ2-7	TGTGCCAGCAGTATCGGGTCCTTC	CASSIGSF
-	14	few	TRBV29-1	TRBJ2-7	TGCAGCGTTGAAGTCGCAGGGGCCTCCTACGAGCAGTACTTC	CSVEVAGASYEQYF
-	16	-	TRBV6-5	TRBJ2-5	TGTGCCAGCAGTTACTCCGTCGAGGGGGTAGGGGAGACCCAGTACTTC	CASSYSVEGVGETQYF
-	15	-	TRBV19	TRBJ2-2	TGTGCCAGTAGCCCAGGGGACTCGAGCACCGGGGAGCTGTTTTTT	CASSPGDSSTGELFF
-	13	-	TRBV4-1	TRBJ2-7	TGCGCCAGCAGCCAAGATCGGTACTACGAGCAGTACTTC	CASSQDRYYEQYF
TRBD1	15	few	TRBV25-1	TRBJ2-7	TGTGCCAGCAAATCTCCCACAGGGGGGTTATACGAGCAGTACTTC	CASKSPTGGLYEQYF
TRBD1	14	-	TRBV30	TRBJ1-1	TGTGCCTGGAGACGCATTCCGGGACAGGGTCTGGCTTTCTTT	CAWRRIPGQGLAFF
-	11	-	TRBV19	TRBJ2-1	TGTGCCAGTAGTCTCGGGACCTTCGAGTTCTTC	CASSLGTFEFF
-	15	-	TRBV6-5	TRBJ2-3	TGTGCCAGCAGCCTCCAAGGGGGTAGCACAGATACGCAGTATTTT	CASSLQGGSTDTQYF
TRBD1	17	-	TRBV5-6	TRBJ2-1	TGTGCCAGCAGCCCCCGGGGACAGGGATACGGGTTTGCTGAGCAGTTCTTC	CASSPRGQGYGFAEQFF
-	14	-	TRBV7-9	TRBJ1-6	TGTGCCAGCAGCTCCCACCGGGTATCCTCACCCCTCCACTTT	CASSSHRVSSPLHF
TRBD2	15	-	TRBV13	TRBJ2-2	TGTGCCAGCAAATTGCGGGGGAAGTATACCGGGGAGCTGTTTTTT	CASKLRGKYTGELFF
-	15	-	TRBV13	TRBJ2-1	TGTGCCAGCAGCTCCCCCGGGCAGGGCTACAATGAGCAGTTCTTC	CASSSPGQGYNEQFF
-	15	few	TRBV4-2	TRBJ2-7	TGTGCCAGCAGCCAAGAAAGCCAGGTTATCGACGAGCAGTACTTC	CASSQESQVIDEQYF
-	15	-	TRBV11-3	TRBJ2-5	TGTGCCAGCAGCTTAGGCCAGAAAGGGATAGAGACCCAGTACTTC	CASSLGQKGIETQYF
-	11	few	TRBV29-1	TRBJ1-2	TGCAGCGTTGAAGCGAGGGGCGGCTACACCTTC	CSVEARGGYTF
-	13	few	TRBV7-3	TRBJ1-1	TGTGCCAGCAGCTTAAACGGTGGCAGTGAAGCTTTCTTT	CASSLNGGSEAFF
-	16	once	TRBV5-1	TRBJ2-4	TGCGCCAGCAGCTTGAGGGCAGGCCTAGCCAAAAACATTCAGTACTTC	CASSLRAGLAKNIQYF
TRBD1	16	-	TRBV27	TRBJ1-5	TGTGCCAGTAACAGGGGCGGGAGGATTAGCAATCAGCCCCAGCATTTT	CASNRGGRISNQPQHF
-	15	-	TRBV2	TRBJ2-5	TGTGCCAGCAGGGACTCACTAACGTTCCAAGAGACCCAGTACTTC	CASRDSLTFQETQYF
-	13	-	TRBV5-6	TRBJ2-7	TGTGCCAGCAGTTCAGGCAGCTCCTACGAGCAGTACTTC	CASSSGSSYEQYF
-	12	once	TRBV7-9	TRBJ1-5	TGTGCCAGCTCTGACATCAATCAGCCCCAGCATTTT	CASSDINQPQHF
-	14	-	TRBV10-3	TRBJ1-2	TGTGCCATCAGTGAACGAGACCGCTCCCGGGGCTACACCTTC	CAISERDRSRGYTF
TRBD2	13	-	TRBV5-6	TRBJ2-1	TGTGCCAGCAGCTTCGGGGGGTCACATGAGCAGTTCTTC	CASSFGGSHEQFF
-	12	-	TRBV30	TRBJ1-1	TGTGCCTGGAGTGAGTTGAACACTGAAGCTTTCTTT	CAWSELNTEAFF
-	13	-	TRBV29-1	TRBJ1-1	TGCAGCGTTGAAGGGCAGGAGAACACTGAAGCTTTCTTT	CSVEGQENTEAFF
-	14	-	TRBV4-1	TRBJ1-5	TGCGCCAGCAGCCCTCAGGAGTTTCATCAGCCCCAGCATTTT	CASSPQEFHQPQHF
-	11	few	TRBV10-3	TRBJ2-3	TGTGCCATCACCCGACCCGATACGCAGTATTTT	CAITRPDTQYF
-	14	few	TRBV5-1	TRBJ1-1	TGCGCCAGCCAAAAAACAGGGTTGAACACTGAAGCTTTCTTT	CASQKTGLNTEAFF
TRBD1	13	-	TRBV10-3	TRBJ1-1	TGTGCCATCACCCGACAGGGGCGGACTGAAGCTTTCTTT	CAITRQGRTEAFF
-	16	few	TRBV5-6	TRBJ2-6	TGTGCCAGCAGCTTGGGGGCAGGGTTTGGGGCCAACGTCCTGACTTTC	CASSLGAGFGANVLTF
-	16	-	TRBV27	TRBJ1-5	TGTGCCAGCAGTTTATCCCGCCTTTCCCCGAATCAGCCCCAGCATTTT	CASSLSRLSPNQPQHF
-	15	-	TRBV27	TRBJ1-5	TGTGCCAGCAGTCTGCGACCGGCGGGCAATCAGCCCCAGCATTTT	CASSLRPAGNQPQHF
-	16	few	TRBV7-2	TRBJ1-6	TGTGCCAGCAGCTTAGTGGGGGGAGGCCCCAATTCACCCCTCCACTTT	CASSLVGGGPNSPLHF
TRBD2	13	-	TRBV30	TRBJ2-7	TGTGCCGGGACTAGCGGGATCGCGTACGAGCAGTACTTC	CAGTSGIAYEQYF
-	15	-	TRBV6-5	TRBJ2-5	TGTGCCAGCATGCAGGAGCAGGGGTCACAAGAGACCCAGTACTTC	CASMQEQGSQETQYF
TRBD1	15	few	TRBV9	TRBJ2-1	TGTGCCAGCAAGTCCCCGGACAGGGGAACCAATGAGCAGTTCTTC	CASKSPDRGTNEQFF